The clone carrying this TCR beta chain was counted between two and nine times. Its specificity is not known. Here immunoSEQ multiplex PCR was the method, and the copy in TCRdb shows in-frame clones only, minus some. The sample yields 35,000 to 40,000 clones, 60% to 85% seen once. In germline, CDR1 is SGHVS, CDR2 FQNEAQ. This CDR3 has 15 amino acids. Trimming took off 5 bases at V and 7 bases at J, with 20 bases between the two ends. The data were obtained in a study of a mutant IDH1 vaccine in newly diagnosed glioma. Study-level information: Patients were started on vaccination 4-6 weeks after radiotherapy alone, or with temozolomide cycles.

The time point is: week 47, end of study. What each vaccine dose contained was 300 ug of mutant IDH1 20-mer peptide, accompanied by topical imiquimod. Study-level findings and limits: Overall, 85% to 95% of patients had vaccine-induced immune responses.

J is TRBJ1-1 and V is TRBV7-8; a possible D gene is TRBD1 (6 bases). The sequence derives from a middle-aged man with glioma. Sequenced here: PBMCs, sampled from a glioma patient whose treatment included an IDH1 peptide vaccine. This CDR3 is CASSGGGGHILEAFF. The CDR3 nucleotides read TGTGCCAGCAGCGGTGGGGGGGGACACATTCTTGAAGCTTTCTTT.